This TCR beta chain was identified in a study of post-analysis software for immune sequencing data. Overall study results and limits: There were four or five TRBV segments more frequent in patients than controls, and TRBV5-6, TRBV5-1 and TRBV20-1 were among them. Those samples that were prepared in the same batch co-clustered strongly by F measure. Those with multiple sclerosis, the patient group, showed significantly lower normalized Chao1 diversity than controls.

cDNA libraries for TCR beta contained unique molecular identifiers. TCRdb itself ran the PCR reads through MiXCR, one entry per CDR3 protein. This table holds hundreds of thousands of distinct CDR3 sequences, 25% to 30% found once. Turning to this clonotype: Its antigen is currently unknown.

This CDR3 comprises 16 residues. Between the trimmed V and J ends, which lost 8 bases and 2 bases, there was a span of 18 bases. Germline assignment: CDR1 SGHTA and CDR2 FQGNSA. The chain recombines TRBV7-2 with TRBJ1-4; no reliable D call. The material sequenced was blood. The sequence came from a girl between 10 and 17 years old with multiple sclerosis. CDR3 protein: CASGSQPPGTNEKLFF. CDR3 coding DNA: TGTGCCAGCGGATCACAGCCCCCGGGGACTAATGAAAAACTGTTTTTT.